A single sample is the source of the 3 T cell receptor beta chains below, sequenced in a study of CD8+CD57+ T cells in acquired aplastic anemia. It was genomic DNA that served as the template for profiling TCR beta VDJ and CDR3. In TCRdb, the reads were re-called with MiXCR into one record per CDR3 protein. The profile shows under 250,000 distinct CDR3 sequences, 34% of them singletons. The sequencing sample was made of sorted CD4+, CD8+, or CD8+CD57+ T cells (not recorded which) from PBMCs. These receptors came from a human donor in good health, serving as a control.

On this clonotype itself: A much larger clone differs by one base, so this may be a read error. The CDR3 spells CSAGGGTGPYEQYF. The CDR3 DNA reads as TGCAGTGCTGGGGGTGGGACAGGTCCCTACGAGCAGTACTTC. This chain uses TRBV20-1 with TRBJ2-7; 8 bases match TRBD1. The V segment lost 5 bases and the J segment 2 bases; nucleotides outside the gene matches: 8. There are 14 residues in the CDR3. Per the germline V gene, CDR1 is DFQATT and CDR2 is SNEGSKA (reference sequence).

This chain links TRBV20-1 with TRBJ2-2, with 9 positions matching TRBD1. From germline, CDR1 is DFQATT and CDR2 SNEGSKA (reference sequence). The CDR3 totals 15 residues. The J segment lost 0 bases and the V segment lost 6 bases, leaving 5 bases of the junction unmatched. The CDR3 is CSASGTGPNTGELFF. The CDR3 nucleotides are TGCAGTGCAAGCGGGACAGGGCCGAACACCGGGGAGCTGTTTTTT.

There are a few counts of this clonotype. The rearrangement uses TRBV30 and TRBJ2-7; tentatively, D is TRBD2 (7 bases). The CDR3 has 15 residues. V was pared by 2 bases and J by 7 bases, with 21 bases between. Germline assignment: CDR1 GTSNPN and CDR2 SVGIG (reference sequence). CDR3: CAWSLGGGFSREQYF. As DNA, the CDR3 is TGTGCCTGGAGTTTGGGAGGGGGATTCTCGAGGGAGCAGTACTTC.